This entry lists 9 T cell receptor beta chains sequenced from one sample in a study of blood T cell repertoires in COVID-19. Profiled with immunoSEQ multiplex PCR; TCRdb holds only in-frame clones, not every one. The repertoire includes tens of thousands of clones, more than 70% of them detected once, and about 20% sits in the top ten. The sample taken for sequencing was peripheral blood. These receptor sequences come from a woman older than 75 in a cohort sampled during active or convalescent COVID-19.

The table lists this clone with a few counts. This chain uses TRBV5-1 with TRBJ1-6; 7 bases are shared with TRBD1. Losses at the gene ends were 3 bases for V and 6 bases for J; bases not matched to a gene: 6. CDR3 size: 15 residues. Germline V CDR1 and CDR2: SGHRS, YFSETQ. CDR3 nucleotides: TGCGCCAGCAGCTCCACGGGGGACAGTAATTCACCCCTCCACTTT. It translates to CASSSTGDSNSPLHF.

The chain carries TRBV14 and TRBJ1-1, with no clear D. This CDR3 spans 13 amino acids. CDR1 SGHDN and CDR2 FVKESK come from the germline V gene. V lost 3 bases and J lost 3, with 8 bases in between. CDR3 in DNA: TGTGCCAGCAGCCATGACACTTACACTGAAGCTTTCTTT. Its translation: CASSHDTYTEAFF.

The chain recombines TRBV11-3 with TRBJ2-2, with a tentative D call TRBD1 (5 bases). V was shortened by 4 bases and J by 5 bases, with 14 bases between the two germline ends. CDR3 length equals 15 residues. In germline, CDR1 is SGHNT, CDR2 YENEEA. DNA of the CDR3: TGTGCCAGCAGCTCCCCGACAGATCCTACCGGGGAGCTGTTTTTT. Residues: CASSSPTDPTGELFF.

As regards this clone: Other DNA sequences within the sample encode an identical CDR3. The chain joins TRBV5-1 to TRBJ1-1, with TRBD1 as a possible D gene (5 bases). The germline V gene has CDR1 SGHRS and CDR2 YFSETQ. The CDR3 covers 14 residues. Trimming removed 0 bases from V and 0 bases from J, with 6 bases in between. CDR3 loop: CASSLGQMNTEAFF. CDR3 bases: TGCGCCAGCAGCTTGGGACAGATGAACACTGAAGCTTTCTTT.

The CDR3: CASSPTDLGAGEQYV. In nucleotides, the CDR3 is TGTGCCAGCAGCCCGACAGATTTGGGGGCCGGGGAGCAGTACGTC. The V and J genes are TRBV11-3 and TRBJ2-7, with a tentative D call TRBD1 (6 bases). Germline CDR1 SGHNT, CDR2 YENEEA. Trimming took off 5 bases at V and 7 bases at J, with 21 bases between the two ends. The CDR3 covers 15 residues.

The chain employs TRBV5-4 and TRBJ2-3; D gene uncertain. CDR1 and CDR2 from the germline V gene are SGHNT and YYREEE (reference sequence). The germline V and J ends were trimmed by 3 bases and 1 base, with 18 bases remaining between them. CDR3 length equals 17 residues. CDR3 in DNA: TGTGCCAGCAGCTCCCACGCCTCAGGTTTAGGCACAGATACGCAGTATTTT. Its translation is CASSSHASGLGTDTQYF. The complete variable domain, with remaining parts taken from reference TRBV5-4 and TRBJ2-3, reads ETGVTQSPTHLIKTRGQQVTLRCSSQSGHNTVSWYQQALGQGPQFIFQYYREEENGRGNFPPRFSGLQFPNYSSELNVNALELDDSALYLCASSSHASGLGTDTQYFGPGTRLTVL.

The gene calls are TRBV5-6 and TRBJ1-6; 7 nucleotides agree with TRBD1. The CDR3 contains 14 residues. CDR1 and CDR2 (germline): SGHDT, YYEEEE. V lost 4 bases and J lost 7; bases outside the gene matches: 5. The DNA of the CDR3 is TGTGCCAGCAGCCCAACAGGGGCAAATTCACCCCTCCACTTT. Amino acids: CASSPTGANSPLHF. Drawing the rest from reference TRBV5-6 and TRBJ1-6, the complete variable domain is DAGVTQSPTHLIKTRGQQVTLRCSPKSGHDTVSWYQQALGQGPQFIFQYYEEEERQRGNFPDRFSGHQFPNYSSELNVNALLLGDSALYLCASSPTGANSPLHFGNGTRLTVT.

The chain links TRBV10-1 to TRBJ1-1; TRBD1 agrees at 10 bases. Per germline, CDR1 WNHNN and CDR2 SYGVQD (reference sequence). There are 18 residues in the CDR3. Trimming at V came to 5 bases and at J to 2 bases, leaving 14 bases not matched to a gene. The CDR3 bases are TGCGCCAGCAGTAGGGACAGGGGCCTCGGGCGCGGTAACACTGAAGCTTTCTTT. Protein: CASSRDRGLGRGNTEAFF.

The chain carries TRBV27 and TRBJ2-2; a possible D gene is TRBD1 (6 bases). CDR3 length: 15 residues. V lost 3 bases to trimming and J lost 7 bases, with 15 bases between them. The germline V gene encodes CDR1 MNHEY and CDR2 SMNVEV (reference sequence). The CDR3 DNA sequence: TGTGCCAGCAGTTTTCAGGGGACCCACGTCGGGGAGCTGTTTTTT. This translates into CASSFQGTHVGELFF.